The next 21 T cell receptor beta chains were all read from a single sample in a study of T cell repertoires and HLA-DP antigens. No antigen has been identified for these receptors. The data were produced by immunoSEQ multiplex PCR, yet TCRdb's version contains in-frame clones alone and is incomplete. The sample includes around 110,000 clones, 80% to 95% seen only once; the top ten take about 0.27%. Specimen: CD4+ T cells from PBMCs. The receptors originated from a woman between 18 and 29 years old in good health and CMV-seronegative.

CDR3 residues: CASTFFRVSGYTF. For the CDR3, the DNA is TGTGCCAGCACCTTTTTCAGGGTCTCCGGCTACACCTTC. V gene TRBV28 combines with J gene TRBJ1-2, with D tentatively TRBD1 (5 bases). Germline V gene data show CDR1 as MDHEN and CDR2 as SYDVKM. The CDR3 has 13 residues. With 7 bases removed from V and 8 bases from J, the gap between germline ends came to 17 bases.

The chain links TRBV6-6 to TRBJ2-7; 9 positions match TRBD2. CDR1 and CDR2 from the germline V gene are MNHNY and SVGAGI (reference sequence). The trim removed 8 bases at V and 7 bases at J, leaving 9 bases unmatched. This CDR3 region has 13 residues. The DNA of the CDR3 is TGTGCCAGCTCGGCGGGAGGGGCGGGGGAGCAGTACTTC. Translated: CASSAGGAGEQYF.

This sequence joins TRBV2 and TRBJ1-1; 9 positions match TRBD1. There are 15 residues in the CDR3. CDR1 SNHLY and CDR2 FYNNEI come from the germline V gene. V was pared by 9 bases and J by 4 bases, with 12 bases of the junction left unmatched. The CDR3: CASRTGGASLTEAFF. CDR3 sequence (DNA): TGTGCCAGTCGAACAGGGGGCGCCTCCCTCACTGAAGCTTTCTTT.

This sequence joins TRBV11-2 and TRBJ2-6; the D gene is possibly TRBD1 (6 bases). V was trimmed by 5 bases and J by 2 bases, leaving 13 bases between them. CDR3 length equals 16 residues. The germline gives CDR1 SGHAT, CDR2 FQNNGV. This CDR3 reads CASSNRGGAGANVLTF. The CDR3 bases are TGTGCCAGCAGCAACCGAGGGGGAGCTGGGGCCAACGTCCTGACTTTC.

The chain has TRBV2 and TRBJ2-2; D is unclear. Germline CDR1 SNHLY, CDR2 FYNNEI. V gave up 2 bases and J gave up 6 bases, with 10 bases separating them. CDR3 length: 14 amino acids. CDR3 region: CASSERKGPGELFF. The CDR3 DNA reads as TGTGCCAGCAGTGAAAGAAAGGGTCCCGGGGAGCTGTTTTTT.

The rearrangement uses TRBV4-1 and TRBJ2-5, with 12 bases lining up with TRBD2. Germline V gives CDR1 MGHRA, CDR2 YSYEKL. The CDR3 covers 16 residues. V was pared by 2 bases and J by 4 bases, with 5 bases of the junction left unmatched. CDR3 loop: CASSQPSSGGGETQYF. DNA for the CDR3: TGCGCCAGCAGCCAACCCTCTAGCGGGGGGGGAGAGACCCAGTACTTC.

The rearrangement uses TRBV2 and TRBJ2-3; D uncertain. From germline, CDR1 is SNHLY and CDR2 FYNNEI. V was cut by 4 bases and J by 2 bases, with 7 bases left in between. This CDR3 is built from 13 residues. CDR3 in amino acids: CASSVGLTDTQYF. In nucleotides, the CDR3 is TGTGCCAGCAGTGTCGGCCTCACAGATACGCAGTATTTT.

The chain combines TRBV7-2 with TRBJ1-5, with 8 bases fitting TRBD1. In germline, CDR1 is SGHTA, CDR2 FQGNSA. This CDR3 region has 13 residues. With V trimmed by 5 bases and J by 7 bases, 4 bases remained unmatched. The CDR3 sequence is CASSPNRGQPQHF. The CDR3 nucleotides are TGTGCCAGCAGCCCGAACAGGGGGCAGCCCCAGCATTTT.

The rearrangement links TRBV6-5 to TRBJ2-1; TRBD2 aligns across 9 bases. Germline lookup yields CDR1 MNHEY and CDR2 SVGAGI. The CDR3 spans 14 residues. V shed 3 bases and J 7 bases; nucleotides not matched to a gene: 4. The CDR3 loop is CASSYAGGRNEQFF. The CDR3, as DNA: TGTGCCAGCAGTTATGCGGGGGGGCGGAATGAGCAGTTCTTC.

The CDR3 DNA reads as TGTGCCAGCAGTTCCACCAGGGGCGGCAGCTATGGCTACACCTTC. Translated: CASSSTRGGSYGYTF. J is TRBJ1-2 and V is TRBV27, with D possibly matching TRBD1 (6 bases). The V gene's germline CDR1 is MNHEY and CDR2 SMNVEV (reference sequence). This CDR3 comprises 15 residues. Trimming stripped 4 bases from V and 4 bases from J, with 16 bases between.

A single count supports this clone. The genes are TRBV28 and TRBJ2-5; possible D gene TRBD1, 6 bases. V lost 5 bases and J 2 bases, leaving 12 bases between the germline ends. This CDR3 is built from 14 residues. Germline V CDR1 and CDR2: MDHEN, SYDVKM. DNA for the CDR3: TGTGCCAGCAGTGCGGACAGAAGGCAAGAGACCCAGTACTTC. Residues: CASSADRRQETQYF. Drawing the rest from reference TRBV28 and TRBJ2-5, the complete variable domain is DVKVTQSSRYLVKRTGEKVFLECVQDMDHENMFWYRQDPGLGLRLIYFSYDVKMKEKGDIPEGYSVSREKKERFSLILESASTNQTSMYLCASSADRRQETQYFGPGTRLLVL.

The chain links TRBV28 to TRBJ2-4, with D possibly matching TRBD1 (5 bases). Germline V gene lookup returns CDR1 MDHEN and CDR2 SYDVKM. The CDR3 consists of 13 residues. V was pared by 3 bases and J by 5 bases, with 8 bases between. In nucleotides, the CDR3 is TGTGCCAGCAGTTTGGGCAGGGAAAACATTCAGTACTTC. This gives the protein CASSLGRENIQYF.

The CDR3 DNA follows: TGTGCCAGCAGCAGCGGGACTAGCTTGGATACGCAGTATTTT. Translation gives CASSSGTSLDTQYF. The J gene is TRBJ2-3, the V gene TRBV6-6; 9 bases line up with TRBD2. V shed 6 bases and J 6 bases; nucleotides not matched to a gene: 7. This CDR3 spans 14 amino acids. Germline CDR1 and CDR2: MNHNY and SVGAGI (reference sequence).

This chain connects TRBV2 to TRBJ1-1, with D possibly matching TRBD1 (5 bases). The CDR3 totals 15 residues. The ends were cut back, 6 bases at V and 6 bases at J, with 20 bases in the middle. Germline assignment: CDR1 SNHLY and CDR2 FYNNEI. CDR3 protein: CASRTQGWVMAEAFF. The CDR3 region has the DNA TGTGCCAGCAGAACGCAGGGTTGGGTAATGGCTGAAGCTTTCTTT.

The chain couples TRBV1 to TRBJ2-6; the table's D call TRBD1 went unverified against the DNA. TRBV1 is a pseudogene locus. The length of the CDR3 is 17 residues. The chain's CDR3 is CTSSQTGGRTGANVLTF. The CDR3 nucleotides read TGCACCAGCAGCCAGACAGGGGGTCGGACTGGGGCCAACGTCCTGACTTTC.

The genes are TRBV7-2 and TRBJ2-3; D tentatively fits TRBD1 or TRBD2 (6 bases each). This CDR3 contains 16 residues. Germline CDR1 reads SGHTA; CDR2 reads FQGNSA. Trimming pared 2 bases from V and 1 base from J, leaving 13 bases between. This CDR3 is CASSLLGGRGTDTQYF. The DNA for the CDR3 is TGTGCCAGCAGCTTATTAGGGGGGCGGGGCACAGATACGCAGTATTTT. Based on the CDR3 plus reference TRBV7-2 and TRBJ2-3, the full variable domain is GAGVSQSPSNKVTEKGKDVELRCDPISGHTALYWYRQSLGQGLEFLIYFQGNSAPDKSGLPSDRFSAERTGGSVSTLTIQRTQQEDSAVYLCASSLLGGRGTDTQYFGPGTRLTVL.

This chain connects TRBV30 to TRBJ1-2, with a possible D match to TRBD1 (5 bases). Trimming removed 8 bases from V and 1 base from J, with 11 bases in between. Germline assignment: CDR1 GTSNPN and CDR2 SVGIG (reference sequence). CDR3 size: 12 residues. DNA of the CDR3: TGTGCCCTCGGGACGGATAACTATGGCTACACCTTC. Translation: CALGTDNYGYTF.

The V and J genes are TRBV7-3 and TRBJ2-5; 10 bases fit TRBD2. CDR3 length equals 15 residues. Looked up from germline, CDR1 is SGHTA and CDR2 is FQGTGA. Trimming took 3 bases from V and 5 from J; bases not matched to a gene: 6. The CDR3 here is CASSLLAGAVETQYF. The CDR3 DNA sequence: TGTGCCAGCAGCTTGCTAGCGGGGGCGGTTGAGACCCAGTACTTC. Supplemented by reference TRBV7-3 and TRBJ2-5, the full variable domain reads GAGVSQTPSNKVTEKGKYVELRCDPISGHTALYWYRQSLGQGPEFLIYFQGTGAADDSGLPNDRFFAVRPEGSVSTLKIQRTERGDSAVYLCASSLLAGAVETQYFGPGTRLLVL.

This clone occurred once. This chain's CDR3 is CASSLGPQGSYGYTF. For the CDR3, the DNA is TGTGCCAGCAGCTTGGGCCCACAGGGAAGCTATGGCTACACCTTC. The rearrangement uses TRBV5-6 and TRBJ1-2, with D possibly being TRBD1 (6 bases). The V gene lost 0 bases and the J gene lost 4 bases, with 13 bases spanning the gap. The CDR3 extends over 15 amino acids. Germline CDR1 SGHDT, CDR2 YYEEEE.

The chain joins TRBV25-1 to TRBJ2-1; D gene uncertain. The CDR3 covers 14 residues. Trimming took 4 bases from V and 0 from J, leaving 7 bases between them. CDR1 is MGHDK and CDR2 is SYGVNS in the germline V gene. CDR3: CASSGALSYNEQFF. The CDR3 DNA is TGTGCCAGCAGTGGGGCGCTCTCCTACAATGAGCAGTTCTTC. Full variable domain (outside the CDR3, taken from reference TRBV25-1 and TRBJ2-1): EADIYQTPRYLVIGTGKKITLECSQTMGHDKMYWYQQDPGMELHLIHYSYGVNSTEKGDLSSESTVSRIRTEHFPLTLESARPSHTSQYLCASSGALSYNEQFFGPGTRLTVL.

The rearrangement uses TRBV27 and TRBJ2-6; maybe TRBD1 (7 bases). CDR3 length: 16 residues. The ends were cut back, 6 bases at V and 0 bases at J, with 12 bases in the middle. The germline V gene has CDR1 MNHEY and CDR2 SMNVEV (reference sequence). The CDR3 region has the DNA TGTGCCAGCAGAGGAGGGGGCAACTCTGGGGCCAACGTCCTGACTTTC. Its translation: CASRGGGNSGANVLTF.